The source of this T cell receptor (beta chain) is a study of CD8 T cells in ankylosing spondylitis. General observations from the study: Within matched ankylosing spondylitis synovial fluid, disease-linked clones were reportedly significantly enriched. In peripheral blood, disease-linked CD8+ clones occurred at relatively low frequencies. One TCR beta motif, made up of eight highly homologous variants, appeared characteristic of ankylosing spondylitis blood.

This clonotype was picked up a small number of times. Its matching antigen is unknown. MiXCR, run by TCRdb on the 5' RACE reads, gives a single entry per CDR3 protein. In the table there are roughly 300,000 distinct CDR3 sequences, roughly 8% of which are singletons. CDR3 length equals 13 residues. Germline loops: CDR1 SGDLS, CDR2 YYNGEE. Trimming pared 4 bases from V and 0 bases from J, leaving 8 bases between. The rearrangement uses TRBV9 and TRBJ2-7; D remains ambiguous. Input material: blood, either unsorted or a sorted T cell fraction (not recorded which). The source is a male donor with ankylosing spondylitis. In DNA, the CDR3 is TGTGCCAGCAGCCCACACCACTCCTACGAGCAGTACTTC. It codes for CASSPHHSYEQYF. Using reference TRBV9 and TRBJ2-7 for the parts outside the CDR3, the full variable domain is DSGVTQTPKHLITATGQRVTLRCSPRSGDLSVYWYQQSLDQGLQFLIQYYNGEERAKGNILERFSAQQFPDLHSELNLSSLELGDSALYFCASSPHHSYEQYFGPGTRLTVT.